This record looks at one TCR beta chain sequence and its context. The data were obtained in a study of T cell changes during pregnancy in multiple sclerosis. CDR3 length equals 14 residues. V lost 0 bases and J 0 bases, leaving 7 bases between the germline ends. In germline, CDR1 is SGHRS, CDR2 YFSETQ. Using immunoSEQ multiplex PCR, the repertoire was profiled, and TCRdb retains in-frame clones only, with some absent. Of roughly 90,000 clones detected, 85% to 95% appear once; the ten largest clones hold 0.95%. The sample here was peripheral blood, taken before pregnancy. The chain has TRBV5-1 and TRBJ2-7; D remains ambiguous. The clonotype originates from a female donor with multiple sclerosis, enrolled in a pregnancy study. This CDR3 is CASSLAWSSYEQYF. CDR3 coding DNA: TGCGCCAGCAGCTTGGCCTGGAGCTCCTACGAGCAGTACTTC.